The 17 T cell receptor beta chains reported below all come from one sample, sequenced in a study of blood T cell repertoires in COVID-19. Some clones are missing from TCRdb's copy, which holds only in-frame ones; the method was immunoSEQ multiplex PCR. The sample carries about 480,000 clones, roughly 89% recorded once. Sequencing input: peripheral blood. These receptors were taken from a woman between 25 and 40 years old with acute or convalescent COVID-19.

This clone was seen only once. This chain links TRBV18 with TRBJ2-2; D may be TRBD2 (5 bases). V dropped 1 base and J dropped 6 bases, with 6 bases sitting between them. The CDR3 contains 13 residues. Germline CDR1 KGHSH, CDR2 LQKENI. Here the CDR3 reads CASSPRGSGELFF. Written as DNA, the CDR3 is TGTGCCAGCTCACCACGAGGGTCCGGGGAGCTGTTTTTT.

The chain couples TRBV15 to TRBJ1-1, with a possible D match to TRBD1 (5 bases). V was cut by 6 bases and J by 3 bases, with 17 bases left in between. Germline lookup yields CDR1 LNHNV and CDR2 YYDKDF (reference sequence). CDR3 length: 15 amino acids. This chain's CDR3 is CATRTEGRLYTEAFF. CDR3 nucleotides: TGTGCCACCAGAACCGAGGGGAGGCTCTACACTGAAGCTTTCTTT.

The V and J genes are TRBV2 and TRBJ1-2; D unresolved. With 5 bases removed from V and 7 bases from J, the gap between germline ends came to 11 bases. The CDR3 runs 12 residues. From germline, CDR1 is SNHLY and CDR2 FYNNEI. The CDR3 is CASSPERGGYTF. In DNA form, the CDR3 reads TGTGCCAGCAGTCCCGAGCGGGGTGGCTACACCTTC.

This clone has only one observation. The chain joins TRBV5-1 to TRBJ1-4; perhaps TRBD1 as D (5 bases). CDR1 and CDR2 from the germline V gene are SGHRS and YFSETQ. V was clipped by 4 bases and J by 8 bases, with 12 bases between them. The CDR3 contains 13 residues. The chain's CDR3 is CASSTGKGEKLFF. CDR3 nucleotides: TGCGCCAGCAGCACTGGCAAGGGGGAAAAACTGTTTTTT.

V gene TRBV6-1 combines with J gene TRBJ2-1; unclear D gene. Germline assignment: CDR1 MNHNS and CDR2 SASEGT. This CDR3 has 16 residues. Trimming took off 3 bases at V and 0 bases at J, with 12 bases between the two ends. The CDR3 DNA reads as TGTGCCAGCAGTGACGGCGGCAGCTTCTCCTACAATGAGCAGTTCTTC. The encoded protein is CASSDGGSFSYNEQFF.

The V call is TRBV6-5, the J call TRBJ2-6; no clear D. Germline CDR1 is MNHEY and CDR2 is SVGAGI. V was clipped by 8 bases and J by 0 bases, with 2 bases between them. The CDR3 contains 12 residues. The CDR3 coding sequence is TGTGCCAGCCTCTCTGGGGCCAACGTCCTGACTTTC. It translates to CASLSGANVLTF.

The rearrangement uses TRBV30 and TRBJ2-5; D is ambiguous. CDR3 length equals 13 residues. Trimming pared 5 bases from V and 5 bases from J, leaving 15 bases between. In germline, CDR1 is GTSNPN, CDR2 SVGIG (reference sequence). CDR3 loop: CAWLPSASETQYF. CDR3 nucleotide sequence: TGTGCCTGGCTCCCGAGCGCGTCGGAGACCCAGTACTTC.

The chain has TRBV6-5 and TRBJ2-2; D gene unclear. The CDR3 extends over 13 amino acids. The germline V gene has CDR1 MNHEY and CDR2 SVGAGI. Trimming took 4 bases from V and 11 from J, leaving 14 bases between them. The CDR3 loop is CASSFSRSIELFF. The CDR3 nucleotides are TGTGCCAGCAGTTTTTCCAGGTCTATAGAGCTGTTTTTT.

The rearrangement joins TRBV5-6 to TRBJ2-1, with TRBD2 matching 7 bases. The CDR3 consists of 13 residues. Germline V gives CDR1 SGHDT, CDR2 YYEEEE. Losses at the gene ends were 3 bases for V and 7 bases for J; bases not matched to a gene: 4. In DNA form, the CDR3 reads TGTGCCAGCAGCTGGGGGGGTAGTAATGAGCAGTTCTTC. This translates into CASSWGGSNEQFF.

The rearrangement links TRBV19 to TRBJ1-6; unclear D gene. The CDR3 covers 16 residues. The V and J ends lost 3 bases and 6 bases respectively, with 15 bases between them. The germline V gene encodes CDR1 LNHDA and CDR2 SQIVND (reference sequence). The CDR3 loop reads CASSILRPGGNSPLHF. Here the CDR3 DNA reads TGTGCCAGTAGTATTCTGAGGCCTGGAGGTAATTCACCCCTCCACTTT.

This chain joins TRBV5-1 and TRBJ1-2; D is undetermined. Trimming removed 5 bases from V and 2 bases from J, with 10 bases in between. CDR3 length: 13 amino acids. From germline, CDR1 is SGHRS and CDR2 YFSETQ. The CDR3 loop reads CASRADINYGYTF. Written as DNA, the CDR3 is TGCGCCAGCAGGGCGGATATAAACTATGGCTACACCTTC.

The rearrangement links TRBV30 to TRBJ2-7; 10 bases align to TRBD1. The CDR3 has 15 amino acids. Looked up from germline, CDR1 is GTSNPN and CDR2 is SVGIG (reference sequence). After removal of 3 bases from V and 5 bases from J, the junction contained 10 bases not matched to a gene. CDR3 residues: CAWRTRDRGPNEQYF. The DNA for the CDR3 is TGTGCCTGGAGAACACGGGACAGGGGTCCGAACGAGCAGTACTTC.

The gene calls are TRBV18 and TRBJ1-2; D is possibly TRBD1 (6 bases). The CDR3 runs 15 residues. Trimming took off 3 bases at V and 5 bases at J, with 16 bases between the two ends. The germline V gene encodes CDR1 KGHSH and CDR2 LQKENI. This chain's CDR3 is CASSPGPDRPYGYTF. CDR3 nucleotide sequence: TGTGCCAGCTCACCGGGCCCGGACAGACCGTATGGCTACACCTTC.

This chain links TRBV29-1 with TRBJ2-1; 7 bases align to TRBD2. The germline gives CDR1 SQVTM, CDR2 ANQGSEA. This CDR3 has 11 amino acids. V trimming: 7 bases; J trimming: 13 bases; junction bases outside the gene matches: 10. This chain's CDR3 is CSGGEGGAQFF. CDR3 nucleotides: TGCAGCGGCGGGGAGGGAGGAGCACAGTTCTTC.

The rearrangement joins TRBV21-1 to TRBJ1-5; the D call TRBD1 from the table was never checked on the DNA. TRBV21-1 is labeled a pseudogene. The CDR3 totals 15 residues. The CDR3 loop is CASRSGTASNQPQHF. CDR3 bases: TGTGCCAGCAGATCCGGGACAGCTAGCAATCAGCCCCAGCATTTT.

The chain has TRBV6-5 and TRBJ1-1; D gene unclear. Trimming pared 6 bases from V and 4 bases from J, leaving 12 bases between. CDR3 length: 13 residues. The germline V gene encodes CDR1 MNHEY and CDR2 SVGAGI. This CDR3 is CASSYGRGTEAFF. The CDR3 coding sequence is TGTGCCAGCAGCTACGGGCGGGGCACTGAAGCTTTCTTT.

The sample holds one count of this clone. J is TRBJ1-5 and V is TRBV6-5; D ambiguous. The V end was cut by 6 bases, the J end by 0 bases, with 6 bases between. The length of the CDR3 is 13 residues. Germline V gene lookup returns CDR1 MNHEY and CDR2 SVGAGI. This CDR3 reads CASSEVSNQPQHF. CDR3 nucleotide sequence: TGTGCCAGCAGCGAGGTTAGCAATCAGCCCCAGCATTTT.